This T cell receptor beta chain was recorded in a study of T cell repertoires in aging, cancer and after chemotherapy. Study summary: Donors were grouped into six age bands spanning 30 or younger through 70 or older. Study-level findings and limits: Age-matched healthy donors had significantly more diverse, less clonal blood TCR repertoires than untreated cancer patients.

The germline V and J ends were trimmed by 5 bases and 0 bases, with 19 bases remaining between them. Germline CDR1 is MNHNS and CDR2 is SASEGT. This CDR3 has 17 residues. Multiplex touch-down PCR with TRB-A/B primers amplified rearranged V-D-J TRB sequences. Using its own MiXCR run on the multiplex PCR reads, TCRdb lists one record per CDR3 protein. The data hold about 11,000 distinct CDR3 sequences, with 42% observed a single time. A note on this clonotype: The target antigen is unknown.

The template was genomic DNA from peripheral blood, not RNA. Material: blood. This rearrangement joins TRBV6-1 to TRBJ1-2; perhaps TRBD1 as D (6 bases). The clonotype comes from a human donor in good health. This chain's CDR3 is CASSYGGGPKSNYGYTF. The CDR3 DNA reads as TGTGCCAGCAGTTACGGGGGGGGCCCTAAATCTAACTATGGCTACACCTTC.